This T cell receptor beta chain was captured in a study of shared clonotypes between healthy human individuals. Study-wide background: Plates per donor: three CD4 naive, three CD4 memory, two CD8 naive, one CD8 memory.

Terminally differentiated effector memory CD45RA+ cells were excluded from the naive CD8 cells, which were CD45RO-negative and positively selected for CCR7. CDR3 length: 17 residues. Germline V lookup: CDR1 SGDLS, CDR2 YYNGEE. Trimming removed 0 bases at V and 0 bases at J, with 13 bases between. Here immunoSEQ multiplex PCR was the method, and the copy in TCRdb shows in-frame clones only, minus some. The table shows about 2.1 million clones, with around 95% occurring only once. Material for sequencing was naive CD8+ T cells from PBMCs. The chain uses TRBV9 and TRBJ1-3; TRBD1 might be the D (5 bases). This clonotype originated in a man younger than 35 in good health. Some clones in this sample may be carry-over from other donors' samples. In DNA form, the CDR3 reads TGTGCCAGCAGCGTAGCTACCCGGGGGAGCTCTGGAAACACCATATATTTT. This encodes CASSVATRGSSGNTIYF.